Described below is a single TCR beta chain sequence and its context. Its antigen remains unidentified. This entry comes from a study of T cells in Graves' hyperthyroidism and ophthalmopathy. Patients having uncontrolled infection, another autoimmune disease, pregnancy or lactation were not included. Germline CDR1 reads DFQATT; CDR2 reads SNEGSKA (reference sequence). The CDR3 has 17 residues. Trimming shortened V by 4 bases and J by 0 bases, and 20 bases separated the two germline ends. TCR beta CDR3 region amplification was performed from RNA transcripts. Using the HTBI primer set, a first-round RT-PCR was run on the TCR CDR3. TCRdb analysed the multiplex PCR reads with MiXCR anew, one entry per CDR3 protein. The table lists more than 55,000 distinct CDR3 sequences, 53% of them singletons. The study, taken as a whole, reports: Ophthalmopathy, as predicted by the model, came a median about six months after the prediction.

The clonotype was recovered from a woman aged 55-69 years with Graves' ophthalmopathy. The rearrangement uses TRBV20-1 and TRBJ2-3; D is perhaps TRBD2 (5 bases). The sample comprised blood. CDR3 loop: CSATSAYGGTSTDTQYF. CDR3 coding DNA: TGCAGTGCTACATCGGCCTATGGAGGAACTAGCACAGATACGCAGTATTTT.